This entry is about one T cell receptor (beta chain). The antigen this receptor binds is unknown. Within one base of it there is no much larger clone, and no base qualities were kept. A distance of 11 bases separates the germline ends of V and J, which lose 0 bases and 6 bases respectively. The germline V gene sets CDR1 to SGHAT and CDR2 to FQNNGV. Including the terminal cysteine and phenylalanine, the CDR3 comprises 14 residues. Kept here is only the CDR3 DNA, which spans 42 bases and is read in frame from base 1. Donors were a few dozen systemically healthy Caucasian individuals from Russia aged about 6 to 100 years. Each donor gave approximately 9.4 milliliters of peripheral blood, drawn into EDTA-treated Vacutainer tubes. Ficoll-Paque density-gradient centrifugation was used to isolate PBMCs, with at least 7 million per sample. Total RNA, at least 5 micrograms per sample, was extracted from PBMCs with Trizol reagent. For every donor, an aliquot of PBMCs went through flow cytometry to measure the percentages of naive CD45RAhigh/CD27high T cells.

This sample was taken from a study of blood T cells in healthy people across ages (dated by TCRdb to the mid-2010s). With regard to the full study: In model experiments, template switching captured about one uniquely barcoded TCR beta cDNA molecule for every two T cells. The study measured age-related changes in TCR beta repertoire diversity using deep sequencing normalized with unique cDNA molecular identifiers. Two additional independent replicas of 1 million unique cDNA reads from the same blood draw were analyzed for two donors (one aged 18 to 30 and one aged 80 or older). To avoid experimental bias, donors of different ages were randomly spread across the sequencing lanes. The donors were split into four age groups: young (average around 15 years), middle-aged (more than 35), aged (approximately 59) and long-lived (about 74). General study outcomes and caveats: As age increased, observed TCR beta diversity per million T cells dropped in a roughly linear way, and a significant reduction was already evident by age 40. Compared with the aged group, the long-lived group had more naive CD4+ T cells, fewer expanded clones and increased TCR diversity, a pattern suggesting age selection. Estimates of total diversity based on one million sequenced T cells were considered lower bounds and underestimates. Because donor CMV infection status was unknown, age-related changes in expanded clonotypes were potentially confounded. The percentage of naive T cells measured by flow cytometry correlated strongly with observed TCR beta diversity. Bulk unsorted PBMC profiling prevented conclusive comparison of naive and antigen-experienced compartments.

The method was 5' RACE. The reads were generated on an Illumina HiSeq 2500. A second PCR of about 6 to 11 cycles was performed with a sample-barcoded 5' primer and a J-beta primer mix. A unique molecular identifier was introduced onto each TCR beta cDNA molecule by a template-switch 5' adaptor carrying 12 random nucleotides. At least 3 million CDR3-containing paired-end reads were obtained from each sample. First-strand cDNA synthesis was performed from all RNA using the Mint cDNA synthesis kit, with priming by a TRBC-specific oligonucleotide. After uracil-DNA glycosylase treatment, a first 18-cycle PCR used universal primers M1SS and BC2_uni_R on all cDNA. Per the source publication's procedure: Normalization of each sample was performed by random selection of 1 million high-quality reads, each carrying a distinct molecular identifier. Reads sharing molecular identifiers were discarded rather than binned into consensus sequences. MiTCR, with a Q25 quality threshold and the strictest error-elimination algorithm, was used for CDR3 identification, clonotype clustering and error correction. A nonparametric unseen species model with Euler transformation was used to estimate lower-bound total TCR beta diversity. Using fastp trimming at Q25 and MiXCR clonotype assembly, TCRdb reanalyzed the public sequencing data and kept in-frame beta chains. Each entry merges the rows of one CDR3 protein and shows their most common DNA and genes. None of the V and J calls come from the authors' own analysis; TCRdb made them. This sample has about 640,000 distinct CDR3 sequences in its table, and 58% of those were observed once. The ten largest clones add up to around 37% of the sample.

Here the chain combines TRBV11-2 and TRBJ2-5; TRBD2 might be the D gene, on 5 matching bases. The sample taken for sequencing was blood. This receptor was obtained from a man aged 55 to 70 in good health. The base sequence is TGTGCCAGCAGCTTAGATCGGGGTGGCCAGACCCAGTACTTC. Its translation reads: CASSLDRGGQTQYF.